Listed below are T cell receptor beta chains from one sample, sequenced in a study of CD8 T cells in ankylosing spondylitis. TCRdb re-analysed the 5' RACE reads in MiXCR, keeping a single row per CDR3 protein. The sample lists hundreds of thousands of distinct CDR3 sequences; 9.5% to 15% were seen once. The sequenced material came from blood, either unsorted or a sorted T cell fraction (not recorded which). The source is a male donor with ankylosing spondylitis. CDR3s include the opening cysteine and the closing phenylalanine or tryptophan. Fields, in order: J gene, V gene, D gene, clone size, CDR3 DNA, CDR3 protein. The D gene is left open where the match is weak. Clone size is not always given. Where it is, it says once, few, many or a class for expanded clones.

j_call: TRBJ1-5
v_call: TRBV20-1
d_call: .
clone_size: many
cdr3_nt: TGCAGTGCTAGAGATCAGGGAGTCTGGAATCAGCCCCAGCATTTT
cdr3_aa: CSARDQGVWNQPQHF

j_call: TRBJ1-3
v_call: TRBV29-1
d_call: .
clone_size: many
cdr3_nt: TGCAGCGTGGCCACAGGGAAGTCTGGAAACACCATATATTTT
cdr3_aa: CSVATGKSGNTIYF

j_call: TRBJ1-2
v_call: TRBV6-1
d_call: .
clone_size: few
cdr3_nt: TGTGCCAGCAGTGCGGGGGGATACTATGGCTACACCTTC
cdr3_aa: CASSAGGYYGYTF

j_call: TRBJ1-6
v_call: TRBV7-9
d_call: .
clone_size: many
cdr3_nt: TGTGCCAGCAGCTCAAACAACCCTTATAATTCACCCCTCCACTTT
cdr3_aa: CASSSNNPYNSPLHF

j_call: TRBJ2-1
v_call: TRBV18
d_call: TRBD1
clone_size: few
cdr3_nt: TGTGCCAGCTCACCACGGGAGACAGGGAATGAGCAGTTCTTC
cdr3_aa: CASSPRETGNEQFF

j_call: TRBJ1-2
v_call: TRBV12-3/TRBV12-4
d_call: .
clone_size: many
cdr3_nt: TGTGCCAGCAGTCCTGGGGACGGCTATGGCTACACCTTC
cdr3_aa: CASSPGDGYGYTF

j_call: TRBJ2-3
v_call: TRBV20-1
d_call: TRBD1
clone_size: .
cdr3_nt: TGCAGTGCTAGAACAGGGGGGAACACAGATACGCAGTATTTT
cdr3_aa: CSARTGGNTDTQYF

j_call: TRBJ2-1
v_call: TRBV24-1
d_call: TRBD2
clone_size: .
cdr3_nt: TGTGCCACCAGCACAACTGTCGGGAGGCCCCTCTCGTACAATGAGCAGTTCTTC
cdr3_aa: CATSTTVGRPLSYNEQFF

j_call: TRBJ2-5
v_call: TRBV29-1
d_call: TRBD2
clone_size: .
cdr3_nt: TGCAGCGTCGAAGGGGAGGGCACGGGGACCCAGTACTTC
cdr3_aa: CSVEGEGTGTQYF

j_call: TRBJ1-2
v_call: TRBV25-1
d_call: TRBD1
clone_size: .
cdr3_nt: TGTGCCAGCAGTCCCTCGGGCAGGGGGCCTCCCCGCGATGGCTACACCTTC
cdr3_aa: CASSPSGRGPPRDGYTF

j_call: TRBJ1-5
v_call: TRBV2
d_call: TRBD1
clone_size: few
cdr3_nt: TGTGCCAGCAGTTCTGCCGGGACAGTGAATCAGCCCCAGCATTTT
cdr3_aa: CASSSAGTVNQPQHF

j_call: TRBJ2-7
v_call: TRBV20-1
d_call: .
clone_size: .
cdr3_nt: TGCAGTGCTAGATTTCCAGCTACCTACGAGCAGTACTTC
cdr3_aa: CSARFPATYEQYF

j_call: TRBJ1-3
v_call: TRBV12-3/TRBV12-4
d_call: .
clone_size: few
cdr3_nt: TGTGCCAGCAGTCCAGGACTGATCTCTGGAAACACCATATATTTT
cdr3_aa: CASSPGLISGNTIYF

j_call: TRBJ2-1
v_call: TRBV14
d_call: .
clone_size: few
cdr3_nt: TGTGCCAGCAGTCCCGGGAGAGCGATCTACAATGAGCAGTTCTTC
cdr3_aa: CASSPGRAIYNEQFF

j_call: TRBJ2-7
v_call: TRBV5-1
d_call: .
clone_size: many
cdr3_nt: TGCGCCAGCAGAGAGGGCCGGGACACCACCTACGAGCAGTACTTC
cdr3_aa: CASREGRDTTYEQYF

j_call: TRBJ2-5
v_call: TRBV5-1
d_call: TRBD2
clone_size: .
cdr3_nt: TGCGCCAGCAGCCCTGGGACTAGCGGGACAGAGACCCAGTACTTC
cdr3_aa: CASSPGTSGTETQYF

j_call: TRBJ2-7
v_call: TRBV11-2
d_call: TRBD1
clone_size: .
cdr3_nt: TGTGCCAGCAGCCGCGGGACAGGGGGCAACGAGCAGTACTTC
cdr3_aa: CASSRGTGGNEQYF

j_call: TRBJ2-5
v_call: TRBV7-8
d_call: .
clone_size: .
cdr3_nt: TGTGCCAGCAGCTTAGTCCTTCAAGGGGGGGGCTTGGAGACCCAGTACTTC
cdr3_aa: CASSLVLQGGGLETQYF

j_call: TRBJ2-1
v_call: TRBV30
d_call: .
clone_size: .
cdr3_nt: TGTGCCTGCCGAAACAAACAGGGCTACAATGAGCAGTTCTTC
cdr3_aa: CACRNKQGYNEQFF

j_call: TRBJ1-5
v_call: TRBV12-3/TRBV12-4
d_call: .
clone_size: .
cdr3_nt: TGTGCCAGCAGTTTAGGTGGTGCGGCCCAGCATTTT
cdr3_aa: CASSLGGAAQHF

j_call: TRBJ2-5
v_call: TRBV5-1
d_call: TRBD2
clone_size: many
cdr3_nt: TGCGCCAGCAGCCCCCGGACTAGCGGAACACAAGAGACCCAGTACTTC
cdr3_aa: CASSPRTSGTQETQYF

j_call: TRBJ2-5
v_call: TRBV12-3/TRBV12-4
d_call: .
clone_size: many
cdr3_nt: TGTGCCAGCACCTTTCAGGGCCCCGTACAAGAGACCCAGTACTTC
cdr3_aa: CASTFQGPVQETQYF

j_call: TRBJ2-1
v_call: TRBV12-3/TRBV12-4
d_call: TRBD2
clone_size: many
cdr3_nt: TGTGCCAGCACCCCCGGGGGGGTGGGCCCTTACAATGAGCAGTTCTTC
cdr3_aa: CASTPGGVGPYNEQFF

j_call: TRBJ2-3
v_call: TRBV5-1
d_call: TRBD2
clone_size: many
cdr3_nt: TGCGCCAGCAGCGGGGGGACTAGCAGCACAGATACGCAGTATTTT
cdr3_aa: CASSGGTSSTDTQYF

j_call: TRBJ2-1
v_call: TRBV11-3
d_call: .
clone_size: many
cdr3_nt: TGTGCCAGCAGCTCCCTGGGGGCTAGAGAGCATGAGCAGTTCTTC
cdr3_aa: CASSSLGAREHEQFF

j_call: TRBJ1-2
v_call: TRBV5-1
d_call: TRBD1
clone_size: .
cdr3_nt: TGCGCCAGCAGTAAAGCCGGGACAGGGGATGGCTACACCTTC
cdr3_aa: CASSKAGTGDGYTF

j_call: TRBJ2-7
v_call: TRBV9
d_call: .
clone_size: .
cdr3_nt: TGTGCCAGCAGCGTAGGGCGGAGGCAATACGAGCAGTACTTC
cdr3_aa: CASSVGRRQYEQYF

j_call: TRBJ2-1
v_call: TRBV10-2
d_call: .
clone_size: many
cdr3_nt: TGCGCCAGCAGTGTTTACAATGAGCAGTTCTTC
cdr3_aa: CASSVYNEQFF

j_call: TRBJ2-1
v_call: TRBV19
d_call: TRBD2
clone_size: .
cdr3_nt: TGTGCCAGTATAGGACTAGCGGGAGGGCTTCGCTCCTACAATGAGCAGTTCTTC
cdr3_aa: CASIGLAGGLRSYNEQFF

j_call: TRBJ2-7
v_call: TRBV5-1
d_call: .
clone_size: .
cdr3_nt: TGCGCCAGCAGCTTGAACAGGGAGGTCGAGCAGTACTTC
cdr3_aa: CASSLNREVEQYF

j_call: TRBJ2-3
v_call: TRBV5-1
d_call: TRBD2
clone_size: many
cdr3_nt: TGCGCCAGCAGCTTGGCCCTAGCGGGAGACAGAGATACGCAGTATTTT
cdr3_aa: CASSLALAGDRDTQYF

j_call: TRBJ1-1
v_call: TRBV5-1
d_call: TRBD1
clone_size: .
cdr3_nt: TGCGCCAGCAGCTTGGTGGGACAGGATCAAGCTTTCTTT
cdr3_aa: CASSLVGQDQAFF

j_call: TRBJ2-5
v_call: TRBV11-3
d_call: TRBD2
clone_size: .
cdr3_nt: TGTGCCAGCAGCCTCCGCGGGACTAGCGGGAGGGAGACCCAGTACTTC
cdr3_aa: CASSLRGTSGRETQYF

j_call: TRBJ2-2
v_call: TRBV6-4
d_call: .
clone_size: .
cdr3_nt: TGTGCCAGCAGTGACGGGAGCACCGGGGAGCTGTTTTTT
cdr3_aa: CASSDGSTGELFF

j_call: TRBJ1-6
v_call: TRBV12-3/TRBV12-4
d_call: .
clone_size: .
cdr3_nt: TGTGCCAGCAGTCCCCGGGACGGGTTAGGATCACCCCTCCACTTT
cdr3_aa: CASSPRDGLGSPLHF

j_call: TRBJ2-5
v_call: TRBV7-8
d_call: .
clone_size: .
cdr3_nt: TGTGCCAGCAGCTTAGAGGATCCATCAACCCAGTACTTC
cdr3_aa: CASSLEDPSTQYF

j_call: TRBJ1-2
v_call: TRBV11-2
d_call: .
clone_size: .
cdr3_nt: TGTGCCAGCAGCTTAAGATTTACAGACTACGGCTATGGCTACACCTTC
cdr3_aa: CASSLRFTDYGYGYTF

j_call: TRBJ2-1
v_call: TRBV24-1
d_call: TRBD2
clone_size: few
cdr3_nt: TGTGCCACCAGTGAGGGGGTTGGCGGGAGGGCCAGAAATGAGCAGTTCTTC
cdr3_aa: CATSEGVGGRARNEQFF

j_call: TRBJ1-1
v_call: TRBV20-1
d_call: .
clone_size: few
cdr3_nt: TGCAGTGCTAGAGATACCTGGGCGGGTGAAGCTTTCTTT
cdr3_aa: CSARDTWAGEAFF

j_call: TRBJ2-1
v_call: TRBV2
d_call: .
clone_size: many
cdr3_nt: TGTGCCAGCGAGGCGGAATCCTACAATGAGCAGTTCTTC
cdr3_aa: CASEAESYNEQFF

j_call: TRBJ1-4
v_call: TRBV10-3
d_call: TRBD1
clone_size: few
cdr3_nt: TGTGCCATCGGACCGGGACAGCCTAATGAAAAACTGTTTTTT
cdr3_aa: CAIGPGQPNEKLFF

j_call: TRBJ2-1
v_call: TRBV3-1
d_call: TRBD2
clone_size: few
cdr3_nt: TGTGCCAGCAGCCCTCAGCGGGACGGGACGAATGAGCAGTTCTTC
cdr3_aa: CASSPQRDGTNEQFF

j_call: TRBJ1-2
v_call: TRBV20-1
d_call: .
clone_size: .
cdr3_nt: TGCAGTGCTAGGGCTAAGGGAGATTCGTATGGCTACACCTTC
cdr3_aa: CSARAKGDSYGYTF

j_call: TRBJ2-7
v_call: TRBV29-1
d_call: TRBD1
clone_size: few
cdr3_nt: TGCAGCGTTCAACAGGGGCCCGAGCAGTACTTC
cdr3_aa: CSVQQGPEQYF

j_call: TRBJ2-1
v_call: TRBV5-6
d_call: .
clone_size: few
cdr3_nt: TGTGCCAGCAGCTTGGTCCGGGAATCCTACAATGAGCAGTTCTTC
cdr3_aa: CASSLVRESYNEQFF

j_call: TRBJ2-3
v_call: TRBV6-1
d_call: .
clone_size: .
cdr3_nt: TGTGCCAGCGCCCAAACGGATACGCAGTATTTT
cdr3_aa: CASAQTDTQYF

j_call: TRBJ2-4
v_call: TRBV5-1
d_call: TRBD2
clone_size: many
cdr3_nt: TGCGCCAGCAGCCTGGGACTAGAGGGCATTCAGTACTTC
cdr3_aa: CASSLGLEGIQYF

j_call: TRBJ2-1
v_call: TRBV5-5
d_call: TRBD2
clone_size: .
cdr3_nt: TGTGCCAGCAGCTCACCTAGCGGGGGACCCGGTGAGCAGTTCTTC
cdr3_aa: CASSSPSGGPGEQFF

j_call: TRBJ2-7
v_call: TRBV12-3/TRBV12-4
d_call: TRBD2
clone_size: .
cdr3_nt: TGTGCCAGCAGTCCTCTGTGGCGGGAGGGCTACGAGCAGTACTTC
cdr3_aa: CASSPLWREGYEQYF

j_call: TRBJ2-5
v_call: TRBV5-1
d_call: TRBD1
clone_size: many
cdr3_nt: TGCGCCAGCAGCTTTGGAAGGGGGCAGGGGGAGACCCAGTACTTC
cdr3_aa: CASSFGRGQGETQYF

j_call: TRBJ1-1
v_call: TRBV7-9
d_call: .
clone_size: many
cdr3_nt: TGTGCCAGCAGCTTAGCGCAAAGGGGGTGGACTGAAGCTTTCTTT
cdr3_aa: CASSLAQRGWTEAFF

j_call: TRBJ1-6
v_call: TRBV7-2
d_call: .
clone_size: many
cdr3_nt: TGTGCCAGCAGCGATATTAGAAATCCTAATTCACCCCTCCACTTT
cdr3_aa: CASSDIRNPNSPLHF

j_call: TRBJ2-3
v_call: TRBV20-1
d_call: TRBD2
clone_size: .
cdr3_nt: TGCAGTGCTAACCTAGCGGGCGTCACAGATACGCAGTATTTT
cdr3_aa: CSANLAGVTDTQYF